This entry describes one T cell receptor (beta chain). Its specificity is unknown. Only in-frame clones appear in the TCRdb table, and some are missing; sequencing was by immunoSEQ multiplex PCR. The sample lists 150,000 to 200,000 clones; roughly 89% were seen once. This record belongs to a study of cytomegalovirus exposure and HLA in healthy donors. Study in general: The approximately 120 validation repertoires were reported in a later analysis to have been generated on the same platform as the roughly 630 first-cohort repertoires.

Points from the study as a whole: According to reports, the classifier identified cytomegalovirus status with high specificity and sensitivity. Most TCR sequences proved rare, with some public TCRs found in many donors.

V shed 1 base and J shed 2 bases, with 20 bases lying between them. CDR1 SGHNT and CDR2 YENEEA come from the germline V gene. The CDR3 extends over 18 amino acids. The receptor was derived from a man aged 18 to 29 in good health and CMV-seropositive. The J gene is TRBJ2-5, the V gene TRBV11-3; D possibly corresponds to TRBD2 (6 bases). The material sequenced was PBMCs. The CDR3 DNA follows: TGTGCCAGCAGCTTAGGCTTCTTGTGGGGGGAGAAACAAGAGACCCAGTACTTC. Translating it yields CASSLGFLWGEKQETQYF. Full variable domain (rest looked up from reference TRBV11-3 and TRBJ2-5): EAGVVQSPRYKIIEKKQPVAFWCNPISGHNTLYWYLQNLGQGPELLIRYENEEAVDDSQLPKDRFSAERLKGVDSTLKIQPAELGDSAVYLCASSLGFLWGEKQETQYFGPGTRLLVL.